Listed below are T cell receptor beta chains from one sample, sequenced in a study of T cells in localized non-small cell lung cancer. The method was immunoSEQ multiplex PCR; TCRdb's version includes in-frame clones alone and lacks a portion of them. The sample includes about 6,000 clones, about 43% of them seen just once. The input for sequencing was lung tumor tissue, taken before any cancer treatment. Source of these receptors: a woman aged 35 to 75 with stage II squamous cell lung carcinoma. CDR3s include the opening cysteine and the closing phenylalanine or tryptophan. A D gene is named only where the DNA matches it firmly. Not all rows give a size; the values are once, few, many and, for expanded clones, a class.

>TRBV6-8|.|.|TRBJ2-6
CASSPGTGANVLTF
TGTGCCAGCAGTCCAGGGACTGGGGCCAACGTCCTGACTTTC
>TRBV6-7|.|TRBD2|TRBJ2-7
CASSGPGLAKREQYF
TGTGCCAGCAGTGGGCCGGGACTAGCCAAACGCGAGCAGTACTTC
>TRBV9|.|TRBD1|TRBJ2-7
CASMGQPYEQYF
TGTGCCAGCATGGGACAGCCCTACGAGCAGTACTTC
>TRBV23-1|.|TRBD1|TRBJ1-1
CASSPGTENTEAFF
TGCGCCAGCAGTCCCGGGACAGAGAACACTGAAGCTTTCTTT
>TRBV28|.|.|TRBJ2-1
CASRSREYGGDYNEQFF
TGTGCCAGCAGGTCCCGTGAGTATGGCGGGGACTACAATGAGCAGTTCTTC
>TRBV29-1|.|.|TRBJ1-1
CSVGLLGGGGTEAFF
TGCAGCGTTGGGTTACTGGGGGGCGGCGGGACTGAAGCTTTCTTT
>TRBV19|.|.|TRBJ2-7
CASSASRGGEQYF
TGTGCCAGTAGTGCAAGCAGGGGCGGTGAGCAGTACTTC
>TRBV6-8|few|TRBD1|TRBJ1-5
CAIGETGNNQPQHF
TGTGCCATCGGGGAGACAGGGAACAATCAGCCCCAGCATTTT
>TRBV18|.|.|TRBJ1-1
CASSPGLNTEAFF
TGTGCTAGCTCACCCGGACTAAACACTGAAGCTTTCTTT
>TRBV6-8|.|.|TRBJ1-1
CASILKGGDTEAFF
TGTGCCAGCATCTTGAAGGGGGGGGACACTGAAGCTTTCTTT
>TRBV19|.|TRBD2|TRBJ2-1
CASSLAGGSYNEQFF
TGTGCCAGTAGTTTAGCGGGGGGCTCCTACAATGAGCAGTTCTTC
>TRBV30|.|.|TRBJ1-4
CACSTVVDEKLFF
TGTGCCTGCTCGACGGTAGTTGATGAAAAACTGTTTTTT
>TRBV18|.|.|TRBJ1-2
CASSLSDTSGYTF
TGTGCCAGCTCACTATCAGACACCTCTGGCTACACCTTC
>TRBV11-3|large|.|TRBJ2-7
CASSPLANLGDEQYF
TGTGCCAGCAGCCCCCTAGCCAACCTTGGAGACGAGCAGTACTTC
>TRBV15|.|TRBD1|TRBJ1-4
CATSREQGNSEKLFF
TGTGCCACCAGCAGGGAACAGGGGAACAGTGAAAAACTGTTTTTT
>TRBV6-8|few|.|TRBJ1-3
CASSGGVTSGNTIYF
TGTGCCAGCAGTGGGGGTGTTACCTCTGGAAACACCATATATTTT
>TRBV6-7|.|TRBD1|TRBJ1-1
CASSQTGDTEAFF
TGTGCCAGCAGCCAGACAGGGGACACTGAAGCTTTCTTT
>TRBV19|.|.|TRBJ1-1
CASSIDMSRRGTEAFF
TGTGCCAGTAGTATAGATATGTCCCGACGGGGCACTGAAGCTTTCTTT
>TRBV4-1|few|TRBD2|TRBJ2-1
CASSQTLAGARNEQFF
TGCGCCAGCAGCCAAACACTAGCGGGAGCCCGAAATGAGCAGTTCTTC
>TRBV2|few|TRBD2|TRBJ2-2
CASSERLAVNTGELFF
TGTGCCAGCAGTGAGAGACTAGCGGTGAACACCGGGGAGCTGTTTTTT
>TRBV30|once|TRBD1|TRBJ2-2
CAWSYGQGWAGELFF
TGTGCCTGGAGTTATGGACAGGGGTGGGCCGGGGAGCTGTTTTTT
>TRBV15|.|.|TRBJ1-2
CATSRDIWVNYGYTF
TGTGCCACCAGCAGAGATATCTGGGTTAACTATGGCTACACCTTC
>TRBV2|.|TRBD1|TRBJ1-1
CASSAGGNGAFF
TGTGCCAGCAGCGCAGGGGGGAACGGGGCTTTCTTT
>TRBV9|medium-sized|.|TRBJ2-2
CASSVGVGVRTGELFF
TGTGCCAGCAGCGTAGGAGTGGGGGTGAGGACCGGGGAGCTGTTTTTT
>TRBV18|few|TRBD2|TRBJ2-4
CASSPGGGREGNIQYF
TGTGCCAGCTCACCAGGAGGCGGAAGGGAGGGGAACATTCAGTACTTC
>TRBV28|.|.|TRBJ1-1
CASSLYPSNTEAFF
TGTGCCAGCAGTTTATACCCCAGCAACACTGAAGCTTTCTTT
>TRBV11-3|few|TRBD1|TRBJ2-1
CASSLGTGYNEQFF
TGTGCCAGCAGCTTAGGGACAGGCTACAATGAGCAGTTCTTC
>TRBV19|.|.|TRBJ2-7
CASSIGAGTSYEQYF
TGTGCCAGTAGTATAGGAGCAGGGACCTCCTACGAGCAGTACTTC
>TRBV15|.|.|TRBJ1-5
CATSRDWGPNQPQHF
TGTGCCACCAGCAGAGATTGGGGCCCCAATCAGCCCCAGCATTTT
>TRBV19|.|.|TRBJ1-5
CASSNFCRGGEGQPQHF
TGTGCCAGTAGCAACTTTTGCAGGGGCGGAGAGGGTCAGCCCCAGCATTTT
>TRBV6-1|few|.|TRBJ1-3
CASSEGPGNTIYF
TGTGCCAGCAGTGAAGGCCCTGGAAACACCATATATTTT
>TRBV6-1|.|.|TRBJ1-3
CASSEGTVGNTIYF
TGTGCCAGCAGTGAAGGGACTGTTGGAAACACCATATATTTT
>TRBV6-8|few|.|TRBJ2-5
CANSSPALGTQYF
TGTGCCAACAGTTCCCCGGCCCTCGGGACCCAGTACTTC
>TRBV9|.|TRBD1|TRBJ1-6
CASTPDRISPLHF
TGTGCCAGCACCCCGGACAGGATTTCACCCCTCCACTTT
>TRBV6-8|.|TRBD1|TRBJ1-5
CASSYLGQGHQPQHF
TGTGCCAGCAGTTATCTTGGACAGGGGCATCAGCCCCAGCATTTT
>TRBV15|.|.|TRBJ1-1
CATSRDLLRNTEAFF
TGTGCCACCAGCAGAGATCTTCTCCGGAACACTGAAGCTTTCTTT
>TRBV5-1|.|.|TRBJ2-6
CASSLEVTGANVLTF
TGCGCCAGCAGCTTGGAAGTCACTGGGGCCAACGTCCTGACTTTC